This TCR beta chain emerged from a study of blood T cell repertoires in COVID-19. Study-level information: Italy, Spain and the United States were the sources of the convalescent and acute COVID-19 samples. PBMCs, B-cell-depleted T cells, or T cells were the source of the cDNA or gDNA that made up the material.

The authors' processing: Reference gene primers were amplified, and this amplification served to estimate nucleated cell counts. The table came from immunoSEQ multiplex PCR; TCRdb's copy has only in-frame clones and leaves some out. V, J and clone size are those of that table, while D and trimming were read from the DNA. The sample has under 250,000 clones; 83% are singletons. The V gene lost 9 bases and the J gene lost 7 bases, with 21 bases spanning the gap. CDR1 MGHDK and CDR2 SYGVNS come from the germline V gene. The CDR3 spans 15 residues. This TCR was recovered from a woman aged 40 to 50 with active or convalescent COVID-19. Sequenced material: peripheral blood. The chain has TRBV25-1 and TRBJ2-2, with D possibly TRBD2 on 5 matching bases. CDR3 coding DNA: TGTGCCAGTACTTACGGGGTAGGAGGTCACGGGGAGCTGTTTTTT. Translated, it gives CASTYGVGGHGELFF.